The subject of this entry is one T cell receptor (beta chain). Its target is unknown. cDNA libraries for TCR beta contained unique molecular identifiers. TCRdb analysed the PCR reads with MiXCR anew, one entry per CDR3 protein. The sample shows some 800,000 distinct CDR3 sequences, around 46% of them seen only once. The sample belongs to a study of post-analysis software for immune sequencing data. The overall study: Disease trajectories encompassed relapsing-remitting, secondary progressive and progressive-relapsing multiple sclerosis.

The germline V gene encodes CDR1 SGDLS and CDR2 YYNGEE. Trimming left V 4 bases short and J 0 bases short, with 7 bases between. This CDR3 is 13 amino acids long. Overall study results and limits: F measure clustering grouped samples strongly by preparation batch. Significantly decreased normalized Chao1 diversity was recorded for multiple sclerosis patients relative to controls. The five TRBV segments detected at higher frequency in patients than in controls included TRBV5-6, TRBV5-1 and TRBV20-1.

This clonotype originated in a girl aged 5 to 17 with multiple sclerosis. Sequences were obtained from blood. The chain links TRBV9 to TRBJ1-1; D is unresolved. Here the CDR3 DNA reads TGTGCCAGCAGCCAGATAATGAACACTGAAGCTTTCTTT. Its protein product is CASSQIMNTEAFF.